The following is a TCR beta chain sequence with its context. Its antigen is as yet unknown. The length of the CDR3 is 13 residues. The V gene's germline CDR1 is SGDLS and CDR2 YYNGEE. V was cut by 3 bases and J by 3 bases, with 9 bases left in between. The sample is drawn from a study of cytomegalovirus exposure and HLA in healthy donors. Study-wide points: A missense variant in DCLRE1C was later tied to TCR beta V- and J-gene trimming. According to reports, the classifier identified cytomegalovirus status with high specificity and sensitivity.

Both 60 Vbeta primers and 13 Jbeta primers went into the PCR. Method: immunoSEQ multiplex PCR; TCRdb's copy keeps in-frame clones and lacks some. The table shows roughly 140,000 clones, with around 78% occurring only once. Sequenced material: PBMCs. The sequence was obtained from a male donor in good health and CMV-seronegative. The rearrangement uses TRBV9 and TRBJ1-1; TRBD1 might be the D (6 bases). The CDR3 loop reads CASSGGQHTEAFF. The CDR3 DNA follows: TGTGCCAGCAGCGGAGGACAGCACACTGAAGCTTTCTTT.